The sequence of this T cell receptor (beta chain) was determined in a study of T cell responses to AZD1222 COVID-19 vaccine. Generated by immunoSEQ multiplex PCR, the TCRdb table keeps only in-frame clones and is missing some. The table has approximately 150,000 clones, about 91% seen once. CDR1 is GTSNPN and CDR2 is SVGIG in the germline V gene (reference sequence). Germline trimming cut 2 bases from V and 0 bases from J; bases unmatched to any gene: 5. The CDR3 spans 15 residues. This TCR came from an adult in good health. This rearrangement joins TRBV30 to TRBJ2-3; the match to TRBD2 covers 7 bases. This specimen was peripheral blood, taken on day 0 of AZD1222 vaccination. The CDR3 DNA sequence: TGTGCCTGGAGTCTGGCTAGCGGTAGCACAGATACGCAGTATTTT. Translation gives CAWSLASGSTDTQYF.